These 9 T cell receptor beta chains originate from one sample sequenced in a study of blood T cell repertoires in COVID-19 (dated by TCRdb to between 2020 and 2021). The library was obtained by the immunoSEQ multiplex PCR assay. Not all clones reach the TCRdb copy of this immuneACCESS table, which keeps in-frame sequences only. Checked studies attribute under half of the gap to unresolved V genes and leave the rest unexplained. The sample profile shows roughly 160,000 clones; roughly 86% of them were found once. 0.99% of the sample rests with the top ten. The specimen was peripheral blood. The receptors were sampled from a man aged 18 to 30 with acute or convalescent COVID-19.

The chain combines TRBV10-3 with TRBJ2-1; 8 nucleotides agree with TRBD2. Germline V gives CDR1 ENHRY, CDR2 SYGVKD. The V gene end was trimmed by 5 bases and the J gene end by 4 bases; junction bases not matched to a gene: 4. This CDR3 has 14 amino acids. CDR3 residues: CAISLAGLYNEQFF. The CDR3 DNA follows: TGTGCCATCAGTTTAGCGGGGTTATACAATGAGCAGTTCTTC.

The chain carries TRBV5-1 and TRBJ2-1, with 9 bases fitting TRBD2. Germline values: CDR1 SGHRS, CDR2 YFSETQ. Trimming cost V 8 bases and J 8 bases; bases outside gene matches: 11. The length of the CDR3 is 14 residues. CDR3 in DNA: TGCGCCAGTAAGCTAGCGGGGTCCCGCGATGAGCAGTTCTTC. Translation gives CASKLAGSRDEQFF.

The rearrangement joins TRBV4-1 to TRBJ2-7, with 8 bases fitting TRBD1. In germline, CDR1 is MGHRA, CDR2 YSYEKL. CDR3 size: 17 residues. After removal of 0 bases from V and 6 bases from J, the junction contained 13 bases not matched to a gene. As DNA, the CDR3 is TGCGCCAGCAGCCAAGATCCTGGACAGGGAGTTTGGGGCGAGCAGTACGTC. Protein product: CASSQDPGQGVWGEQYV.

The chain's CDR3 is CASIPGGLAWRVETQYF. In nucleotides, the CDR3 is TGTGCCAGCATTCCCGGTGGGCTAGCCTGGCGGGTGGAGACCCAGTACTTC. The rearrangement links TRBV27 to TRBJ2-5; the D gene is possibly TRBD2 (5 bases). The CDR3 length is 17 residues. V shed 7 bases and J shed 5 bases, with 26 bases lying between them. Germline V gene data show CDR1 as MNHEY and CDR2 as SMNVEV (reference sequence).

This chain links TRBV5-4 with TRBJ1-3, with 7 bases matching TRBD1. With 3 bases clipped from V and 0 bases from J, the junction kept 3 bases outside the gene matches. This CDR3 comprises 15 residues. In germline, CDR1 is SGHNT, CDR2 YYREEE (reference sequence). CDR3 DNA sequence: TGTGCCAGCAGCTGCCGGGACAGCTCTGGAAACACCATATATTTT. Its protein is CASSCRDSSGNTIYF.

The rearrangement uses TRBV5-6 and TRBJ1-1; 7 nucleotides match TRBD1. The CDR3 length is 16 residues. V lost 1 base to trimming and J lost 3 bases; unmatched junction nucleotides: 9. Germline V gene sequence: CDR1 SGHDT, CDR2 YYEEEE. CDR3 nucleotide sequence: TGTGCCAGCAGCTTGACAGGGGCGGCTGGGTACACTGAAGCTTTCTTT. Protein: CASSLTGAAGYTEAFF.

The genes are TRBV18 and TRBJ1-1; D is possibly TRBD1 (6 bases). Germline V lookup: CDR1 KGHSH, CDR2 LQKENI. The CDR3 is 16 amino acids. The V end lost 2 bases, the J end lost 2 bases, and 15 bases lay between the germline ends. CDR3 region: CASSPSGVGVNTEAFF. The CDR3, as DNA: TGTGCCAGCTCACCATCAGGGGTGGGCGTCAACACTGAAGCTTTCTTT.

The rearrangement joins TRBV2 to TRBJ1-4, with TRBD1 identical over 12 bases. The length of the CDR3 is 18 residues. The germline V gene has CDR1 SNHLY and CDR2 FYNNEI. V was clipped by 6 bases and J by 0 bases; unmatched bases: 8. The CDR3 nucleotides are TGTGCCAGCAGACTAGGGACAGGGGGCCTTGCAACTAATGAAAAACTGTTTTTT. Amino acid sequence: CASRLGTGGLATNEKLFF. Based on the CDR3 plus reference TRBV2 and TRBJ1-4, the full variable domain is EPEVTQTPSHQVTQMGQEVILRCVPISNHLYFYWYRQILGQKVEFLVSFYNNEISEKSEIFDDQFSVERPDGSNFTLKIRSTKLEDSAMYFCASRLGTGGLATNEKLFFGSGTQLSVL.

The CDR3 coding sequence is TGTGCCACCAGTGACCCGGGTGGAGAGACCCAGTACTTC. This translates into CATSDPGGETQYF. The chain combines TRBV24-1 with TRBJ2-5; D is ambiguous. V gave up 4 bases and J gave up 4 bases, with 9 bases separating them. Germline-derived CDR1 and CDR2 are KGHDR and SFDVKD. This CDR3 comprises 13 residues.